This T cell receptor beta chain was recorded in a study of CD8 T cells in Susac syndrome. Looked up from germline, CDR1 is MDHEN and CDR2 is SYDVKM. The CDR3 is 12 residues long. V gave up 7 bases and J gave up 6 bases, with 13 bases separating them. Random hexamers were used to reverse transcribe an amount of roughly 0.45 to 1 ug RNA. Amplification of TCR beta CDR3 was carried out by immunoSEQ multiplex PCR, which covered 54 Vbeta and 13 Jbeta segments. TCRdb re-called the immunoSEQ multiplex PCR reads through MiXCR, storing one row per CDR3 protein. The sample has roughly 200,000 distinct CDR3 sequences, 95% seen once; the top ten hold approximately 0.09%. The authors negatively isolated CD8+ and CD4+ T cells and FACS-enriched TEMRA cells.

Sequenced sample: CD4+ T cells from PBMCs. This chain links TRBV28 with TRBJ2-7; D call uncertain. This clonotype originated in a human donor with multiple sclerosis. CDR3: CASTGDSSEQYF. The CDR3 DNA follows: TGTGCCAGCACAGGAGACTCATCCGAGCAGTACTTC.